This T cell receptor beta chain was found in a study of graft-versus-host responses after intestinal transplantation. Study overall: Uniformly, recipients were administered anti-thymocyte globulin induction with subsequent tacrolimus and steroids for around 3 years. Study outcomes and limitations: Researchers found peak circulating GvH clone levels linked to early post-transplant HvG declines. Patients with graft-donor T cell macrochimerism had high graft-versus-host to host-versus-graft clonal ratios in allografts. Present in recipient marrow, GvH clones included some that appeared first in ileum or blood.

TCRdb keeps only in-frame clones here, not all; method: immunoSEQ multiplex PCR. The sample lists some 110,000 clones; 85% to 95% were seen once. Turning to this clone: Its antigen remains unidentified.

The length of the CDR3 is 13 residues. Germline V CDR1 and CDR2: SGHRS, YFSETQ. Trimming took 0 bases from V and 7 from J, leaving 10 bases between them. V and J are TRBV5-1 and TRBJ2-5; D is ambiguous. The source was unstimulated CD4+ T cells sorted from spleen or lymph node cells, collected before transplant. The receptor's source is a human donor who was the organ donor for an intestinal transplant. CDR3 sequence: CASSLVDDGTQYF. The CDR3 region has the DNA TGCGCCAGCAGCTTGGTCGACGATGGGACCCAGTACTTC.